The clone carrying this TCR beta chain was detected ten times or more. This record belongs to a study of regulatory T cells in long-lasting Graves disease. For TCR beta, libraries came from iRepertoire HTBI primers and Arm-PCR of CDR3 regions. TCRdb reprocessed the multiplex PCR reads via MiXCR and lists one record per CDR3 protein. This table holds 540,000 or so distinct CDR3 sequences, roughly 13% found once. As for time point: newly diagnosed GD, antithyroid drugs for less than 3 months. RNA extracted from PBMCs served as the sequencing template. EDTA tubes received around 9.9 milliliters of collected peripheral blood. These data also formed part of another study, on T cells in Graves' hyperthyroidism and ophthalmopathy.

The sample consisted of peripheral blood mononuclear cells (PBMCs), taken at new diagnosis, from a patient treated with antithyroid drugs. The receptor's source is a man under 40 with Graves disease.

CDR3 residues: CASGTGWSNQPQHF. The CDR3, as DNA: TGTGCCAGCGGAACAGGATGGAGCAATCAGCCCCAGCATTTT. The rearrangement links TRBV6-1 to TRBJ1-5; tentatively, D is TRBD1 (5 bases). CDR1 and CDR2 from the germline V gene are MNHNS and SASEGT. The CDR3 loop spans 14 amino acids. Trimming left V 8 bases short and J 1 base short, with 12 bases between.